This entry is about one T cell receptor (beta chain). Its specificity is unknown. The data belong to a study of cytomegalovirus exposure and HLA in healthy donors. As for the study in general: Early released data had tens of millions of unique TCRs, all coming from HLA-typed donors.

Study-level points and caveats: V- and J-gene trimming of TCR beta was linked (in a later analysis) to a missense DCLRE1C variant. In a later analysis, common viral pathogens appeared linked to several of the most significant clusters.

The PCR employed 60 Vbeta primers together with 13 Jbeta primers. Methods used by the authors: It was a later analysis that counted some 80 million unique TCR beta chains, of which some 12 million were shared. Method: immunoSEQ multiplex PCR; TCRdb's copy keeps in-frame clones and lacks some. The V and J calls and clone size were taken over from that table, and D and trimming were inferred from the DNA. The table for this sample gives 20,000 to 25,000 clones. Germline V gene sequence: CDR1 MGHRA, CDR2 YSYEKL. This CDR3 comprises 16 residues. Trimming removed 5 bases from V and 1 base from J; junction bases left unmatched: 5.

The receptor was derived from a male donor in good health and CMV-seropositive. The rearrangement joins TRBV4-1 to TRBJ2-2, with 9 bases lining up with TRBD1. Sequencing was performed on PBMCs. The CDR3 nucleotides read TGCGCCAGCAGCGATCCGGGACAGGGGAACACCGGGGAGCTGTTTTTT. Protein sequence: CASSDPGQGNTGELFF.